This TCR beta chain derives from a study of blood T cell repertoires in COVID-19. Whole-study context: Samples came from the United States, Italy and Spain, spanning acute and convalescent COVID-19. T cells, B-cell-depleted T cells, or PBMCs provided the cDNA or gDNA that served as material.

The V and J ends lost 5 bases and 3 bases, in that order; junction bases with no gene match: 3. The CDR3 consists of 13 residues. Germline V CDR1 and CDR2: LGHDT, YNNKEL (reference sequence). In the source study's methods: Amplified reference gene primers provided the basis for estimating nucleated cell counts. Method: immunoSEQ multiplex PCR; TCRdb's copy keeps in-frame clones and lacks some. The D gene and trimming were derived from the DNA, and the V and J assignments and clone size from that table. The repertoire holds 280,000 or so clones, with roughly 90% as singletons. This clone was seen more than once but under ten times.

Source material: peripheral blood. This chain links TRBV3-1 (or the pseudogene TRBV3-2) with TRBJ2-7, with 8 bases lining up with TRBD1. The TCR sequence derives from a young man with active or convalescent COVID-19. CDR3 DNA sequence: TGTGCCAGCAGCGGACAGGGTGACTACGAGCAGTACTTC. The encoded protein is CASSGQGDYEQYF.